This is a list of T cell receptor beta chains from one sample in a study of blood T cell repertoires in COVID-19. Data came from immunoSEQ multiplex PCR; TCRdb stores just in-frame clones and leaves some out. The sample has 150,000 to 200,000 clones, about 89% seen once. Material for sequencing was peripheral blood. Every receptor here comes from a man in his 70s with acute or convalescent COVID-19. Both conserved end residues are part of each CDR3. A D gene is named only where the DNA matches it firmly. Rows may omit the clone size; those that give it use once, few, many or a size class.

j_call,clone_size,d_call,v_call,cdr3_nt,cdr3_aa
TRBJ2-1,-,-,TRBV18,TGTGCCAGCTCACCACCAGGGGCCAATGAGCAGTTCTTC,CASSPPGANEQFF
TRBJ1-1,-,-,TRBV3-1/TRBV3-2,TGTGCCAGCAGCCAAGTTGGAGGGAGGACTGAAGCTTTCTTT,CASSQVGGRTEAFF
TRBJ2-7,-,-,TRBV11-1,TGTGCCAGCAGCTTAAGATCAGGGAACTACGAGCAGTACTTC,CASSLRSGNYEQYF
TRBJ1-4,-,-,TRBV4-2,TGTGCCAGCAGCCAAGGGGGCGGGGAGCACAAGAATGAAAAACTGTTTTTT,CASSQGGGEHKNEKLFF
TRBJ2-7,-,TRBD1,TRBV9,TGTGCCAGCAGCGTAGGACAGGGAGTTATCTACGAGCAGTACTTC,CASSVGQGVIYEQYF
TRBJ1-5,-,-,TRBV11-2,TGTGCCAGCAGCAATCGAGGTCAGCCCCAGCATTTT,CASSNRGQPQHF
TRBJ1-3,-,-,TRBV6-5,TGTGCCACTGAGCCTTTCGGAAACACCATATATTTT,CATEPFGNTIYF
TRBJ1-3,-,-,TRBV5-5,TGTGCCAGCAGCTTGTCGGGAACTCCGGGCACCATATATTTT,CASSLSGTPGTIYF
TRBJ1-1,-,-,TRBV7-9,TGTGCCAGCAGCCCAACGGTCGGGGAAGCTTTCTTT,CASSPTVGEAFF
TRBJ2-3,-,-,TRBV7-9,TGTGCCAGCAGCTTAGCTGGGCTCACAGATACGCAGTATTTT,CASSLAGLTDTQYF
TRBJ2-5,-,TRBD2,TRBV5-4,TGTGCCAGCAGCCCAACTAGCGGGGGGGAAGAGACCCAGTACTTC,CASSPTSGGEETQYF
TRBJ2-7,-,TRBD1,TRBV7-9,TGTGCCAGCAGTCTCCCCCCGGGACAGAGCTACGAGCAGTACTTC,CASSLPPGQSYEQYF
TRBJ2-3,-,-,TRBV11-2,TGTGCCAGCAGCTTTAGAGGGCGCAGCACAGATACGCAGTATTTT,CASSFRGRSTDTQYF
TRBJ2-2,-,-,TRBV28,TGTGCCAGCAGTTTAATGAGGATAGACACCGGGGAGCTGTTTTTT,CASSLMRIDTGELFF
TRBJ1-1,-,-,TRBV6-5,TGTGCCAGCCAACCGACTCCCCTACTAGACACTGAAGCTTTCTTT,CASQPTPLLDTEAFF
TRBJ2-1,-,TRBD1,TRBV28,TGTGCCAGCAGTCCAAATCAGGGGGTCTCCTACAATGAGCAGTTCTTC,CASSPNQGVSYNEQFF
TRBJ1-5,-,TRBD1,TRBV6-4,TGTGCCAGCAGTGACAGGGGGCGTATGGGGGAGGAAGAGCCCCAGCATTTT,CASSDRGRMGEEEPQHF
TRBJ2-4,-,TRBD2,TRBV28,TGTGCCAGCAAAGCCGGGACTAGGGGTAACATTCAGTACTTC,CASKAGTRGNIQYF
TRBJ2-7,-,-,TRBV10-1,TGCGCCAGAGCCGTGGCAGCGTCCTACGAGCAGTACTTC,CARAVAASYEQYF
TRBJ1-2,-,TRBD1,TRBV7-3,TGTGCCAGCAGCTTAATGCCGGGACAGGGGGAGAGCTACACCTTC,CASSLMPGQGESYTF
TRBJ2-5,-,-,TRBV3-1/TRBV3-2,TGTGCCAGCAGCCAAGATTGGTTCCCGGGCCAAGAGACCCAGTACTTC,CASSQDWFPGQETQYF
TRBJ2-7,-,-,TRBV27,TGTGCCAGCAACGGTCGGGGAGGCCGACCCTTCTACGAGCAGTACTTC,CASNGRGGRPFYEQYF
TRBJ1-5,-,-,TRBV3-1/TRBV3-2,TGTGCCAGCAGCCAAGACCAGGGCCCCTCTCAGCCCCAGCATTTT,CASSQDQGPSQPQHF
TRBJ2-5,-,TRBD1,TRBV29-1,TGCAGCGTTGATGACAGGGGGCAGGAGACCCAGTACTTC,CSVDDRGQETQYF
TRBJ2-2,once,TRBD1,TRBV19,TGTGCCAGTAGGGTAGGACAGGGATACGGGGAGCTGTTTTTT,CASRVGQGYGELFF